The 26 T cell receptor beta chains listed next were all sequenced from one sample in a study of vaccination and CD4 T cells after COVID-19. The treatment here: roughly 11-day PBMC culture with coronavirus spike peptide pools or control peptides (ViraFEST assay). Sequence data for DNA of cultured CD4+ T cells were generated by the Oncomine TCR Beta short-read assay. TCRdb itself ran the PCR reads through MiXCR, one entry per CDR3 protein. The table includes some 20,000 distinct CDR3 sequences, about 60% detected once. Antigen specificity for these receptors is unknown. Material for sequencing was CD4+ T cells from blood, cultured in vitro. Receptors originate from a human donor who had recovered from COVID-19.

The chain couples TRBV7-8 to TRBJ2-1; D remains ambiguous. Germline-derived CDR1 and CDR2 are SGHVS and FQNEAQ. The ends were cut back, 1 base at V and 7 bases at J, with 20 bases in the middle. This CDR3 spans 17 amino acids. The CDR3 DNA reads TGTGCCAGCAGCTTAGATGGTAGGGCCCTGGGCCATAATGAGCAGTTCTTC. It codes for CASSLDGRALGHNEQFF.

The chain has TRBV20-1 and TRBJ1-5; 7 bases match TRBD1. CDR3 length: 12 amino acids. Trimming cost V 6 bases and J 5 bases; bases outside gene matches: 4. Germline values: CDR1 DFQATT, CDR2 SNEGSKA (reference sequence). The CDR3 coding sequence is TGCAGTGCCGGGACAGCTTATCAGCCCCAGCATTTT. This translates into CSAGTAYQPQHF.

This clonotype was recorded a few times. The chain joins TRBV7-2 to TRBJ2-2; the match to TRBD2 covers 8 bases. J lost 7 bases, V lost 5 bases, and 6 bases had no gene match. CDR3 size: 14 residues. CDR1 and CDR2 (germline): SGHTA, FQGNSA. The DNA of the CDR3 is TGTGCCAGCAGCCTCGGGAGGGTCGACGGGGAGCTGTTTTTT. As protein: CASSLGRVDGELFF.

This sequence joins TRBV7-8 and TRBJ2-3; D is perhaps TRBD2 (5 bases). The CDR3 has 15 residues. Germline V gives CDR1 SGHVS, CDR2 FQNEAQ. Trimming took off 4 bases at V and 1 base at J, with 12 bases between the two ends. The CDR3 DNA reads TGTGCCAGCAGCTCCCGGAGGTGGGGCACAGATACGCAGTATTTT. Translating it yields CASSSRRWGTDTQYF.

The J gene is TRBJ1-2, the V gene TRBV19, with 7 bases matching TRBD1. The CDR3 extends over 15 amino acids. V lost 2 bases and J lost 2; bases outside the gene matches: 5. Germline V lookup: CDR1 LNHDA, CDR2 SQIVND (reference sequence). The DNA for the CDR3 is TGTGCCAGTAGTATACCTACAGGGGAAAACTATGGCTACACCTTC. It specifies CASSIPTGENYGYTF. Full variable domain (remainder filled in from reference TRBV19 and TRBJ1-2): DGGITQSPKYLFRKEGQNVTLSCEQNLNHDAMYWYRQDPGQGLRLIYYSQIVNDFQKGDIAEGYSVSREKKESFPLTVTSAQKNPTAFYLCASSIPTGENYGYTFGSGTRLTVV.

The rearrangement links TRBV20-1 to TRBJ2-1; the match to TRBD2 covers 9 bases. The CDR3 is 14 amino acids. Losses at the gene ends were 5 bases for V and 6 bases for J; bases not matched to a gene: 8. Germline assignment: CDR1 DFQATT and CDR2 SNEGSKA (reference sequence). This CDR3 reads CSASLGLAGNEQFF. CDR3 DNA: TGCAGTGCTTCTCTGGGACTAGCTGGCAATGAGCAGTTCTTC.

The chain links TRBV5-4 to TRBJ2-1; perhaps D is TRBD1 or TRBD2 (5 bases each). Trimming removed 5 bases at V and 5 bases at J, with 8 bases between. This CDR3 is built from 12 residues. Germline V lookup: CDR1 SGHNT, CDR2 YYREEE (reference sequence). The CDR3 nucleotides are TGTGCCAGCAGGGGGACGAACAATGAGCAGTTCTTC. Translated: CASRGTNNEQFF. The variable domain in full, completed from reference TRBV5-4 and TRBJ2-1, reads ETGVTQSPTHLIKTRGQQVTLRCSSQSGHNTVSWYQQALGQGPQFIFQYYREEENGRGNFPPRFSGLQFPNYSSELNVNALELDDSALYLCASRGTNNEQFFGPGTRLTVL.

This clonotype was detected once. V usage is TRBV6-4 and J usage is TRBJ1-6; TRBD1 agrees at 8 bases. From germline, CDR1 is MRHNA and CDR2 SNTAGT. The V segment lost 7 bases and the J segment 6 bases; nucleotides outside the gene matches: 8. The CDR3 has 15 residues. This CDR3 reads CASTLVGQGNSPLHF. Written as DNA, the CDR3 is TGTGCCAGCACCCTCGTAGGACAGGGTAATTCACCCCTCCACTTT.

This clonotype occurred a few times. The CDR3 nucleotides read TGTGCCAGCAGTCTCCCTTGGGCAGGGGGCCTTTATAGCAATCAGCCCCAGCATTTT. Protein sequence: CASSLPWAGGLYSNQPQHF. V is TRBV6-1 and J is TRBJ1-5; 8 nucleotides match TRBD1. J was trimmed by 0 bases and V by 5 bases; bases with no gene match: 15. The CDR3 extends over 19 amino acids. Germline V gene lookup returns CDR1 MNHNS and CDR2 SASEGT.

This clonotype was recorded once. The J gene is TRBJ2-6, the V gene TRBV27; TRBD2 aligns across 7 bases. The CDR3 extends over 19 amino acids. Germline V lookup: CDR1 MNHEY, CDR2 SMNVEV (reference sequence). V dropped 2 bases and J dropped 2; count of bases not matched to a gene: 12. The DNA for the CDR3 is TGTGCCAGCAGTTTAAGAGTGGGGGGGAGGGCAGCTGGGGCCAACGTCCTGACTTTC. This translates into CASSLRVGGRAAGANVLTF.

The CDR3 loop reads CASSQDWVTGELFF. The CDR3 DNA reads TGTGCCAGCAGCCAAGATTGGGTCACCGGGGAGCTGTTTTTT. The chain is built from TRBV14 and TRBJ2-2; D not resolved. Trimming left V 0 bases short and J 4 bases short, with 6 bases between. This CDR3 region has 14 residues. Germline CDR1 reads SGHDN; CDR2 reads FVKESK.

V is TRBV20-1 and J is TRBJ1-1, with TRBD1 matching 7 bases. Losses at the gene ends were 0 bases for V and 1 base for J; bases not matched to a gene: 8. The CDR3 contains 16 residues. CDR1 and CDR2 (germline): DFQATT, SNEGSKA (reference sequence). CDR3 sequence (DNA): TGCAGTGCTAGAGATTGGAGGCGACAGGGGAACACTGAAGCTTTCTTT. Amino acids: CSARDWRRQGNTEAFF.

The rearrangement joins TRBV6-1 to TRBJ1-5, with D maybe TRBD1 (6 bases). The CDR3 sequence is 15 residues long. The V end lost 6 bases, the J end lost 5 bases, and 17 bases lay between the germline ends. CDR1 is MNHNS and CDR2 is SASEGT in the germline V gene. In nucleotides, the CDR3 is TGTGCCAGCAGAAACCTCATGGACAGAGATCAGCCCCAGCATTTT. The encoded protein is CASRNLMDRDQPQHF.

The V and J genes are TRBV6-2 or TRBV6-3 and TRBJ2-7; 9 bases align to TRBD2. There are 18 residues in the CDR3. Germline CDR1 is MNHEY and CDR2 is SVGEGT. V was pared by 4 bases and J by 3 bases, with 16 bases of the junction left unmatched. For the CDR3, the DNA is TGTGCCAGCAGTTTGATTCGGAGCGGGAGGCTCCGCGGCTACGAGCAGTACTTC. This translates into CASSLIRSGRLRGYEQYF.

The chain is built from TRBV27 and TRBJ2-2; 7 bases agree with TRBD1. The CDR3 covers 16 residues. V lost 7 bases and J lost 8; bases outside the gene matches: 16. Per germline, CDR1 MNHEY and CDR2 SMNVEV (reference sequence). As DNA, the CDR3 is TGTGCCAGCACTCGACTTCGGACAGGCAGGGTGGGGGAGCTGTTTTTT. Translating gives CASTRLRTGRVGELFF.

This rearrangement joins TRBV6-2 or TRBV6-3 to TRBJ1-5; 8 nucleotides match TRBD1. Germline V gives CDR1 MNHEY, CDR2 SVGEGT. The CDR3 extends over 13 amino acids. Losses at the gene ends were 10 bases for V and 6 bases for J; bases not matched to a gene: 8. The CDR3: CATKDRVGQPQHF. The DNA for the CDR3 is TGTGCCACCAAGGACAGGGTGGGTCAGCCCCAGCATTTT.

V is TRBV7-9 and J is TRBJ2-1; 8 bases fit TRBD1. CDR3 size: 15 residues. V was clipped by 5 bases and J by 8 bases; unmatched bases: 11. Germline V gene data show CDR1 as SEHNR and CDR2 as FQNEAQ (reference sequence). The CDR3 DNA is TGTGCCAGCAGCATTAGGAGGGTGACAGGGGATGAGCAGTTCTTC. It encodes CASSIRRVTGDEQFF.

This chain connects TRBV28 to TRBJ1-2; 7 bases line up with TRBD1. Germline V gene data show CDR1 as MDHEN and CDR2 as SYDVKM. The length of the CDR3 is 13 residues. The DNA for the CDR3 is TGTGCGGCCCACGACAGGGCGGGGTATGGCTACACCTTC. Its protein is CAAHDRAGYGYTF.

The J gene is TRBJ2-2, the V gene TRBV24-1, with 8 bases identical to TRBD1. Trimming took 5 bases from V and 1 from J; bases not matched to a gene: 8. Germline V gene lookup returns CDR1 KGHDR and CDR2 SFDVKD. The CDR3 is made up of 17 amino acids. CDR3: CATSGDPGTGNTGELFF. CDR3 sequence (DNA): TGTGCCACCAGTGGCGATCCCGGGACAGGGAACACCGGGGAGCTGTTTTTT.

V gene TRBV6-1 combines with J gene TRBJ1-1, with TRBD1 matching over 7 bases. The CDR3 runs 14 residues. Germline values: CDR1 MNHNS, CDR2 SASEGT. The trim removed 6 bases at V and 2 bases at J, leaving 6 bases unmatched. The CDR3 here is CASRPAGGNTEAFF. CDR3 nucleotides: TGTGCCAGCAGGCCCGCAGGGGGAAACACTGAAGCTTTCTTT.

V usage is TRBV24-1 and J usage is TRBJ1-5; 8 bases map to TRBD1. The CDR3 sequence is 16 residues long. V was clipped by 0 bases and J by 3 bases; unmatched bases: 3. The V gene's germline CDR1 is KGHDR and CDR2 SFDVKD. CDR3 in DNA: TGTGCCACCAGTGATTTGACAGGGGGACCCAATCAGCCCCAGCATTTT. Protein product: CATSDLTGGPNQPQHF.

Remarks on this clonotype: One end of the junction does not line up with germline, which may come from a read error. The chain recombines TRBV7-9 with TRBJ1-2, with D uncertain. Germline V gene data show CDR1 as SEHNR and CDR2 as FQNEAQ (reference sequence). The CDR3 is 12 amino acids. CDR3 region: CASSSGTGGYTF. CDR3 DNA sequence: TGCGCCAGCAGCTCGGGCACGGGTGGCTACACCTTC.

The V gene is TRBV12-3 or TRBV12-4, the J gene TRBJ1-5; D is unclear. V lost 6 bases, J lost 4 bases, and 13 bases lay in between. This CDR3 comprises 14 residues. The CDR3 region has the DNA TGTGCCAGCAGGTCGTCGACGGAGAATCAGCCCCAGCATTTT. It encodes CASRSSTENQPQHF.

This clonotype was seen a single time. V and J are TRBV27 and TRBJ2-7; 11 bases line up with TRBD1. This CDR3 is built from 16 residues. V shed 5 bases and J 2 bases; nucleotides not matched to a gene: 8. The germline V gene has CDR1 MNHEY and CDR2 SMNVEV (reference sequence). CDR3 loop: CASSRAGGQGAYEQYF. The CDR3 DNA follows: TGTGCCAGCAGTCGGGCCGGGGGACAGGGGGCCTACGAGCAGTACTTC.

Points on this clonotype: A much bigger clone sits one base away, suggesting this may be a read error. The chain links TRBV15 to TRBJ1-1; TRBD1 might be the D (5 bases). This CDR3 is 17 amino acids long. CDR1 is LNHNV, CDR2 YYDKDF, per germline (reference sequence). As DNA, the CDR3 is TGTGCCACCAGCAGGGGGGGGGAACTAATTATGAACACTGAAGCTATCTTT. Protein sequence: CATSRGGELIMNTEAIF.

This clonotype was seen a few times. The rearrangement links TRBV7-9 to TRBJ1-2, with D maybe TRBD1 (5 bases). V lost 3 bases to trimming and J lost 2 bases, with 7 bases between them. CDR3 size: 13 residues. Germline assignment: CDR1 SEHNR and CDR2 FQNEAQ (reference sequence). CDR3 amino acids: CASSFRENYGYTF. The CDR3, as DNA: TGTGCCAGCAGCTTCAGGGAAAACTATGGCTACACCTTC.